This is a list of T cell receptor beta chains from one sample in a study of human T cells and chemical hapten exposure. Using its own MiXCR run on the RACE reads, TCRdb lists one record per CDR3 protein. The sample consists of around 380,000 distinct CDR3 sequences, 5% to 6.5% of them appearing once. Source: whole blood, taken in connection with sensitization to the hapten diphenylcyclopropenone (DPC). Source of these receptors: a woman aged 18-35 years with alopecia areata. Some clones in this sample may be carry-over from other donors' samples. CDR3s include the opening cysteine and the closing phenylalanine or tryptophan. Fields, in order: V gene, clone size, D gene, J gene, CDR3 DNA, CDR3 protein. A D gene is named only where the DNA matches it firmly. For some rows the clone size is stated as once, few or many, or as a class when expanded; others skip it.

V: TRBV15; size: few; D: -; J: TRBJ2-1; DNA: TGTGCCACCGCAGAGAACCTGGGACGGATTGAGCAGTTCTTC; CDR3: CATAENLGRIEQFF
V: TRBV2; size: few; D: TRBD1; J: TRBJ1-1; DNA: TGTGCCAGCCCAGGGGGCAAACAGAAGAACACTGAAGCTTTCTTT; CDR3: CASPGGKQKNTEAFF
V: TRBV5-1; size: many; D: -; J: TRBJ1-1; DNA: TGCGCCAGCAGCTTGGCACCAGCCCTCCCATCGAACACTGAAGCTTTCTTT; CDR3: CASSLAPALPSNTEAFF
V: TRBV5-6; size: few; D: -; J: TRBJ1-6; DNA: TGTGCCAGCAGCTCCGACCTTGACGCGGTGGGGCTTTCACCCCTCCACTTT; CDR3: CASSSDLDAVGLSPLHF
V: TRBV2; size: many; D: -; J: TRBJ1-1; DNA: TGTGCCAGCAGTGACCTTGGCTCCATGAACACTGAAGCTTTCTTT; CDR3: CASSDLGSMNTEAFF
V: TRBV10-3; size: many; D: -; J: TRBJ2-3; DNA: TGTGCCATCAGTGAGCGGGCGAGAGATACGCAGTATTTT; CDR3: CAISERARDTQYF
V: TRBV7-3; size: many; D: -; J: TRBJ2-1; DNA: TGTGCCAGCAGCTTAACAATCCGGGGTGGGTACAATGAGCAGTTCTTC; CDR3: CASSLTIRGGYNEQFF
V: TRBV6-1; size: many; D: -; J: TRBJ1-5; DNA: TGTGCCAGCAGTGAGGGTCAGACTAGCAATCAGCCCCAGCATTTT; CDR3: CASSEGQTSNQPQHF
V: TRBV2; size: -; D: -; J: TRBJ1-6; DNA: TGTGCCAGCAGGGAAGGGTGGCAGAGCGTGTCACCCCTCCACTTT; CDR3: CASREGWQSVSPLHF
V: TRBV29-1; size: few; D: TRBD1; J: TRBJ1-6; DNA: TGCAGCGTTGGGGACAGGGCGGATTCACCCCTCCACTTT; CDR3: CSVGDRADSPLHF
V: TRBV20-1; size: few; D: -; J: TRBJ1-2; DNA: TGCAGTGCTCCTGGAGGGGATAACTATGGCTACACCTTC; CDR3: CSAPGGDNYGYTF
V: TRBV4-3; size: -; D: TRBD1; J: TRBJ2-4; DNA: TGCGCCAGCAGCCCAGGGACAGGAGCCAAAAACATTCAGTACTTC; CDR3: CASSPGTGAKNIQYF
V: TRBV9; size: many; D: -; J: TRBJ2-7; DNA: TGTGCCAGCAGTCCGACAGGTCTGATATCCTACGAGCAGTACTTC; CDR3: CASSPTGLISYEQYF
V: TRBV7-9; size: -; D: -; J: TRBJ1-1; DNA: TGTGCCAGCAGCTTAGGATGGCAGCGGGACCGTACCCGGAACACTGAAGCTTTCTTT; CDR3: CASSLGWQRDRTRNTEAFF
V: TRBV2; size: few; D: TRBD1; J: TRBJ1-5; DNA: TGTGCCAGCAATACAGGGGGACGACCCAATCAGCCCCAGCATTTT; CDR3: CASNTGGRPNQPQHF
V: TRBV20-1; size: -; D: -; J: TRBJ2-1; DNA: TGCAGTGCTAGAGCCCCTACAGGGAGGGAGCAGTTCTTC; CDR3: CSARAPTGREQFF
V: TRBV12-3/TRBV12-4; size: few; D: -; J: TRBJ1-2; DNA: TGTGCCAGCAGTTTAGCGCTATGGGACATCGGGGAAAAGGACTATGGCTACACCTTC; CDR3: CASSLALWDIGEKDYGYTF
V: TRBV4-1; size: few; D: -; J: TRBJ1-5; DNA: TGCGCCAGCAGCCAAGAGCGCTTAGGCAATCAGCCCCAGCATTTT; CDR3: CASSQERLGNQPQHF
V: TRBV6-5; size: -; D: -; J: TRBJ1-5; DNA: TGTGCCAGCAGTTACTCGGTAGGGTATCAGCCCCAGCATTTT; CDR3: CASSYSVGYQPQHF
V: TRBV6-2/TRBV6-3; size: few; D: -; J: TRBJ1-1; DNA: TGTGCCAGCAGTTTACAATATCCGAACACTGAAGCTTTCTTT; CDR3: CASSLQYPNTEAFF
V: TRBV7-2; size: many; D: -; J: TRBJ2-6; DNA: TGTGCCAGCAGCACGGATACCCTGGCTGGGGCCAACGTCCTGACTTTC; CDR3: CASSTDTLAGANVLTF
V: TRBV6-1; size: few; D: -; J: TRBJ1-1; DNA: TGTGCCAGAGGGGCGTTACTTAACACTGAAGCTTTCTTT; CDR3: CARGALLNTEAFF
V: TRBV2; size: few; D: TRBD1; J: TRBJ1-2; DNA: TGTGCCAGCAGCGAAAGGACAGGTCCCTATGGCTACACCTTC; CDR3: CASSERTGPYGYTF
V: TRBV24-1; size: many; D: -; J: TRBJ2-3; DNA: TGTGCCACCAGTGATTTGGGGAACACAGATACGCAGTATTTT; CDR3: CATSDLGNTDTQYF
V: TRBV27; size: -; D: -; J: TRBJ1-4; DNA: TGTGCCACCAGGGAGGGACTGCGTAATGAAAAACTGTTTTTT; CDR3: CATREGLRNEKLFF
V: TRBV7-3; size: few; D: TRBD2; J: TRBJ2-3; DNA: TGTGCCAGCAGACGAGGCCTTAGCGGGGGCCCTGATACGCAGTATTTT; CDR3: CASRRGLSGGPDTQYF
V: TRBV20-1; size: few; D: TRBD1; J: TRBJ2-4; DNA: TGCAGTGCCCCAGGACAGGCTATTCAGTACTTC; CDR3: CSAPGQAIQYF
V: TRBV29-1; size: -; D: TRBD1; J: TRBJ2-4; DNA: TGCAGCGTTGAAGTGTGGACAGGGGGACTAAAAAACATTCAGTACTTC; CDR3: CSVEVWTGGLKNIQYF